This T cell receptor (beta chain) was identified during a study of identical twins' blood T cells. Study observations and caveats: Each donor's most abundant TCRbeta clonotypes shared more CDR3 sequences with her twin than unrelated donors.

Using its own MiXCR run on the 5' RACE reads, TCRdb lists one record per CDR3 protein. Seen here are 350,000 to 400,000 distinct CDR3 sequences, approximately 30% observed once, and the top ten hold 6.1%. This CDR3 is 12 amino acids long. Trimming shortened V by 6 bases and J by 5 bases, and 10 bases separated the two germline ends. CDR1 is DFQATT, CDR2 SNEGSKA, per germline (reference sequence). Regarding this clonotype: Its antigen is unidentified.

The receptor's source is a woman between 18 and 55 years old in good health. The V gene is TRBV20-1, the J gene TRBJ2-2; D is unresolved. Sample: PBMCs. CDR3 residues: CSALLGTGELFF. The CDR3 nucleotides are TGCAGTGCGCTACTGGGGACCGGGGAGCTGTTTTTT.